The 17 T cell receptor beta chains in this list originate from one sample, sequenced in a study of CD8+CD57+ T cells in acquired aplastic anemia. Only patients with CD8+CD57+ cell expansion on flow cytometry were chosen for sequencing. TCR beta VDJ and CDR3 profiles were obtained from a genomic DNA template. TCRdb redid the calling of the reads with MiXCR, one entry per CDR3 protein. Of 150,000 or so distinct CDR3 sequences in the sample, around half were seen once. Sequencing was performed on sorted CD4+, CD8+, or CD8+CD57+ T cells (not recorded which) from PBMCs. The source is a human donor with aplastic anemia.

The chain links TRBV2 to TRBJ2-5; D is perhaps TRBD2 (5 bases). The CDR3 totals 14 residues. Germline CDR1 reads SNHLY; CDR2 reads FYNNEI. With 5 bases removed from V and 1 base from J, the gap between germline ends came to 11 bases. CDR3 coding DNA: TGTGCCAGCAGTCCGGCCCGGGGCCAAGAGACCCAGTACTTC. It is translated as CASSPARGQETQYF. Full variable domain (outside the CDR3, taken from reference TRBV2 and TRBJ2-5): EPEVTQTPSHQVTQMGQEVILRCVPISNHLYFYWYRQILGQKVEFLVSFYNNEISEKSEIFDDQFSVERPDGSNFTLKIRSTKLEDSAMYFCASSPARGQETQYFGPGTRLLVL.

The chain uses TRBV6-5 and TRBJ2-3; 12 bases fit TRBD2. The ends lost 6 bases at V and 3 bases at J; junction bases unmatched: 1. The CDR3 extends over 14 amino acids. Germline assignment: CDR1 MNHEY and CDR2 SVGAGI. The CDR3: CASRGLAGTDTQYF. The CDR3 nucleotides read TGTGCCAGCAGAGGACTAGCGGGAACAGATACGCAGTATTTT.

This chain connects TRBV7-9 to TRBJ2-1; D unclear. Germline-derived CDR1 and CDR2 are SEHNR and FQNEAQ (reference sequence). Trimming left V 5 bases short and J 0 bases short, with 5 bases between. The length of the CDR3 is 13 residues. The CDR3 DNA reads TGTGCCAGCAGCCTCGTCTCCTACAATGAGCAGTTCTTC. Translating gives CASSLVSYNEQFF.

This clonotype was seen at least ten times. The chain carries TRBV19 and TRBJ2-7; D gene uncertain. From germline, CDR1 is LNHDA and CDR2 SQIVND (reference sequence). V was trimmed by 5 bases and J by 4 bases, leaving 12 bases between them. There are 13 residues in the CDR3. The CDR3 reads CASSFFIGYEQYF. The CDR3, as DNA: TGTGCCAGTAGTTTTTTTATCGGATACGAGCAGTACTTC.

This clonotype was observed many times. The chain recombines TRBV20-1 with TRBJ2-1; tentatively, D is TRBD2 (5 bases). Per the germline V gene, CDR1 is DFQATT and CDR2 is SNEGSKA (reference sequence). This CDR3 spans 14 amino acids. Trimming removed 4 bases from V and 0 bases from J, with 10 bases in between. The CDR3 is CSATGLFSYNEQFF. CDR3 in DNA: TGCAGTGCTACCGGACTCTTCTCCTACAATGAGCAGTTCTTC.

In this sample, this clonotype turned up many times. This chain connects TRBV4-1 to TRBJ2-7; D gene unclear. Between the trimmed V and J ends, which lost 4 bases and 3 bases, there was a span of 16 bases. This CDR3 is built from 15 residues. CDR1 is MGHRA, CDR2 YSYEKL, per germline. This CDR3 reads CASSRGPDLLYEQYF. As DNA, the CDR3 is TGCGCCAGCAGCCGAGGACCAGACCTCCTCTACGAGCAGTACTTC.

This clonotype was seen once. The rearrangement uses TRBV20-1 and TRBJ1-2, with D hard to call. CDR1 is DFQATT, CDR2 SNEGSKA, per germline (reference sequence). The CDR3 loop spans 12 amino acids. The germline V and J ends were trimmed by 3 bases and 2 bases, with 7 bases remaining between them. This CDR3 reads CSASRENYGYTF. The CDR3 DNA reads TGCAGTGCTAGTCGGGAAAACTATGGCTACACCTTC.

As concerns this clonotype: A much larger clone is a single base away; this may be a read error. The J gene is TRBJ2-2, the V gene TRBV6-1, with D possibly being TRBD2 (5 bases). This CDR3 contains 13 residues. Germline CDR1 MNHNS, CDR2 SASEGT. CDR3 amino acids: CASSNENTGELLF. As DNA, the CDR3 is TGTGCCAGCAGCAACGAGAACACCGGGGAGCTGCTTTTT.

As regards this clonotype: With a much larger clone just one base away, this may be a read error. The chain couples TRBV27 to TRBJ2-3, with D hard to call. CDR1 is MNHEY and CDR2 is SMNVEV in the germline V gene (reference sequence). The length of the CDR3 is 13 residues. The chain's CDR3 is CAGSLLTTDTQYF. The CDR3 bases are TGTGCCGGCAGTTTACTAACCACAGATACGCAGTATTTT.

This clonotype was counted many times. V and J are TRBV20-1 and TRBJ2-7, with 8 bases fitting TRBD1. V shed 6 bases, J shed 1 base, and the junction held 5 bases outside the gene matches. This CDR3 has 13 residues. Looked up from germline, CDR1 is DFQATT and CDR2 is SNEGSKA (reference sequence). CDR3 nucleotides: TGCAGTGCGACATGGACAGGGTCCTACGAGCAGTACTTC. Translation gives CSATWTGSYEQYF.

This clonotype was picked up a small number of times. The chain couples TRBV6-2 or TRBV6-3 to TRBJ2-3; TRBD1 might be the D (6 bases). CDR1 is MNHEY, CDR2 SVGEGT, per germline. Trimming left V 2 bases short and J 0 bases short, with 24 bases between. CDR3 length equals 20 residues. For the CDR3, the DNA is TGTGCCAGCAGTTACGGATTATCTATGGAGACAGGCGATAGCACAGATACGCAGTATTTT. It yields the protein CASSYGLSMETGDSTDTQYF.

This chain connects TRBV24-1 to TRBJ1-5; no firm D call. V was cut by 9 bases and J by 1 base, with 12 bases left in between. The CDR3 length is 14 residues. Germline V CDR1 and CDR2: KGHDR, SFDVKD. The CDR3 sequence is CATATRGSNQPQHF. The CDR3 DNA reads as TGTGCCACCGCTACCCGGGGAAGCAATCAGCCCCAGCATTTT.

V gene TRBV20-1 combines with J gene TRBJ2-5, with TRBD2 identical over 9 bases. The CDR3 is 15 residues long. Germline V CDR1 and CDR2: DFQATT, SNEGSKA (reference sequence). The V gene end was trimmed by 6 bases and the J gene end by 5 bases; junction bases not matched to a gene: 13. CDR3 in DNA: TGCAGTGCCAAGAGCGGGGGGCCTTTAGGGGAGACCCAGTACTTC. It specifies CSAKSGGPLGETQYF.

On this clonotype: A read error is possible here, since a much larger clone lies one base away. The chain is built from TRBV13 and TRBJ2-7; 7 bases are shared with TRBD2. V lost 2 bases and J lost 7; bases outside the gene matches: 11. This CDR3 has 15 residues. Germline values: CDR1 PRHDT, CDR2 FYEKMQ (reference sequence). CDR3 in amino acids: CASSLNGEGEHEQYF. The CDR3 DNA reads TGTGCCAGCAGCTTAAACGGGGAGGGCGAGCATGAGCAGTACTTC.

V and J are TRBV5-1 and TRBJ2-7, with 7 bases aligning to TRBD1. Germline values: CDR1 SGHRS, CDR2 YFSETQ. V gave up 4 bases and J gave up 3 bases; unmatched junction bases: 4. The CDR3 runs to 13 residues. CDR3 sequence reads: CASSLGQLYEQYF. The CDR3 DNA follows: TGCGCCAGCAGCCTGGGACAGCTCTACGAGCAGTACTTC.

In its sample, this clonotype was seen many times. The genes are TRBV5-1 and TRBJ1-1; D unresolved. CDR3 length: 14 amino acids. Trimming pared 1 base from V and 3 bases from J, leaving 10 bases between. CDR1 is SGHRS, CDR2 YFSETQ, per germline. CDR3 coding DNA: TGCGCCAGCAGCTTGTCGGGTGGGGACACTGAAGCTTTCTTT. The encoded protein is CASSLSGGDTEAFF.

In regard to this clonotype: A much larger clone is a single base away; this may be a read error. This is likely a read error, given that the CDR3 carries no conserved phenylalanine or tryptophan at its end. The chain employs TRBV4-3 and TRBJ2-1; the match to TRBD2 covers 10 bases. With 4 bases clipped from V and 9 bases from J, the junction kept 9 bases outside the gene matches. Germline V gene data show CDR1 as LGHNA and CDR2 as YSLEER. The CDR3 runs 15 residues. The CDR3 sequence is CASSRTGLAIREQFL. CDR3 DNA: TGCGCCAGCAGCCGAACGGGACTAGCGATTCGTGAGCAGTTCCTC.